The 2 T cell receptor beta chains given below trace back to one sample, sequenced in a study of T cells in tuberculosis. Using immunoSEQ multiplex PCR, the repertoire was profiled, and TCRdb retains in-frame clones only, with some absent. The repertoire has tens of thousands of clones, around 96% of them found once; the top ten carry roughly 3.6%. Specimen: PBMCs. Source of these receptors: a donor between 10 and 35 years old with latent tuberculosis or without tuberculosis infection.

J is TRBJ1-4 and V is TRBV5-6, with D unclear. The CDR3 consists of 16 residues. The V gene lost 4 bases and the J gene lost 13 bases, with 26 bases spanning the gap. Germline values: CDR1 SGHDT, CDR2 YYEEEE. The CDR3 DNA sequence: TGTGCCAGCAGCCCGGGTCCGCAAAAGTCCCGTGCGGCACTGTTTTTT. Residues: CASSPGPQKSRAALFF.

This rearrangement joins TRBV10-3 to TRBJ2-3; 8 nucleotides match TRBD1. Germline-derived CDR1 and CDR2 are ENHRY and SYGVKD. The length of the CDR3 is 15 residues. V was clipped by 4 bases and J by 2 bases; unmatched bases: 5. In nucleotides, the CDR3 is TGTGCCATCAGTGCGGGACAGGACTACACAGATACGCAGTATTTT. This sequence encodes CAISAGQDYTDTQYF.